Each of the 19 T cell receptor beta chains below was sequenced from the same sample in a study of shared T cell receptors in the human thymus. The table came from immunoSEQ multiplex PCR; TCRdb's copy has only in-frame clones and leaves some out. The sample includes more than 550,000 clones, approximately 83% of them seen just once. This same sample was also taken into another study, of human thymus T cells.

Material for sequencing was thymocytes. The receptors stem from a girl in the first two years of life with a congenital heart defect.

CDR3 loop: CASSLAGKQETQYF. Here the CDR3 DNA reads TGTGCCAGCAGTTTAGCGGGCAAACAAGAGACCCAGTACTTC. This rearrangement joins TRBV6-8 to TRBJ2-5; 7 nucleotides agree with TRBD2. CDR1 is MNHGY, CDR2 SAAAGT, per germline. The CDR3 sequence is 14 residues long. Trimming cost V 4 bases and J 2 bases; bases outside gene matches: 4.

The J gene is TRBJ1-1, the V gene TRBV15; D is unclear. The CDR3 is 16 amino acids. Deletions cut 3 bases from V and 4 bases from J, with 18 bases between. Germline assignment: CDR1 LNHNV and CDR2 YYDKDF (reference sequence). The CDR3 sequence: CATSSSPTTATTEAFF. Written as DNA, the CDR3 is TGTGCCACCAGCAGTTCCCCCACTACGGCGACCACTGAAGCTTTCTTT.

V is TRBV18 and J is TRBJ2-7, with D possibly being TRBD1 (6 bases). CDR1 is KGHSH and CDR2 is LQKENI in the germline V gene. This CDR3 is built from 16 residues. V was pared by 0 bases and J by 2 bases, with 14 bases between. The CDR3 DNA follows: TGTGCCAGCTCACCACCCCGGGACACTTCGCCCTACGAGCAGTACTTC. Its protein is CASSPPRDTSPYEQYF.

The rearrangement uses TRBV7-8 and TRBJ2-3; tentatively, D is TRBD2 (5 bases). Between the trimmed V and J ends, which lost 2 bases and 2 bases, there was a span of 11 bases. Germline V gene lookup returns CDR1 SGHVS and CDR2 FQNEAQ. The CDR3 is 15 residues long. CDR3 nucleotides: TGTGCCAGCAGCTTAATGAGGGAACCCACAGATACGCAGTATTTT. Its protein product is CASSLMREPTDTQYF.

As DNA, the CDR3 is TGTGCCAGCAGCGTAGGGTGGGGGCCGGATGGCTACACCTTC. It translates to CASSVGWGPDGYTF. The genes are TRBV9 and TRBJ1-2; a possible D gene is TRBD1 (6 bases). Germline CDR1 and CDR2: SGDLS and YYNGEE. V lost 0 bases to trimming and J lost 6 bases, with 12 bases between them. CDR3 length: 14 residues.

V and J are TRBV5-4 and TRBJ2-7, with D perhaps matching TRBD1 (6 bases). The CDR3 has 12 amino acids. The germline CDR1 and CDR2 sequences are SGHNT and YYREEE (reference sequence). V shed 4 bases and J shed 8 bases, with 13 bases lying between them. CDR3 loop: CASSLRDKKQYF. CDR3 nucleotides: TGTGCCAGCAGCCTTCGGGACAAGAAGCAGTACTTC.

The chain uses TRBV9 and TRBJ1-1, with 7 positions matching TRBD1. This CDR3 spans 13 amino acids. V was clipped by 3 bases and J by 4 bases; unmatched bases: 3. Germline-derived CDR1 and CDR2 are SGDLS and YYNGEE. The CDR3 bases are TGTGCCAGCAGCGCGACAGGGATCACTGAAGCTTTCTTT. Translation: CASSATGITEAFF. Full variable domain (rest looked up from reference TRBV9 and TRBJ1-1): DSGVTQTPKHLITATGQRVTLRCSPRSGDLSVYWYQQSLDQGLQFLIQYYNGEERAKGNILERFSAQQFPDLHSELNLSSLELGDSALYFCASSATGITEAFFGQGTRLTVV.

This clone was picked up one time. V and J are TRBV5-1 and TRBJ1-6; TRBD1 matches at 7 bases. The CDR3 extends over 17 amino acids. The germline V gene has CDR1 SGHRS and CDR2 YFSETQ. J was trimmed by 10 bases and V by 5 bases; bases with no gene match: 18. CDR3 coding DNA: TGCGCCAGCAGTCAGGGGGGAAGGAAGATCAACACATCACCCCTCCACTTT. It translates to CASSQGGRKINTSPLHF.

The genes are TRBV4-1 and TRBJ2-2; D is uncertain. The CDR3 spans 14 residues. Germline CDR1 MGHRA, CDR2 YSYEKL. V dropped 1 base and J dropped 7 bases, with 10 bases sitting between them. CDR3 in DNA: TGCGCCAGCAGCCAAGCCACAGTTAACGGGGAGCTGTTTTTT. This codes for CASSQATVNGELFF.

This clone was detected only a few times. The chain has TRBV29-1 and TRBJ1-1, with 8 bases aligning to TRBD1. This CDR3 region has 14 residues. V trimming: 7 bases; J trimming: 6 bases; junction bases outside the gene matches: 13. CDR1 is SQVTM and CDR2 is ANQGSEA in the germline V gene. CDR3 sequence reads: CSGDRKDRDPEAFF. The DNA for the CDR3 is TGCAGCGGAGACCGGAAGGACAGGGACCCTGAAGCTTTCTTT.

DNA of the CDR3: TGTGCCACCAGCAAAACTCCCGGACAGGGCCTGAACACTGAAGCTTTCTTT. Residues: CATSKTPGQGLNTEAFF. The chain carries TRBV15 and TRBJ1-1, with TRBD1 matching over 8 bases. The length of the CDR3 is 17 residues. The germline V gene has CDR1 LNHNV and CDR2 YYDKDF (reference sequence). After removal of 4 bases from V and 0 bases from J, the junction contained 10 bases not matched to a gene.

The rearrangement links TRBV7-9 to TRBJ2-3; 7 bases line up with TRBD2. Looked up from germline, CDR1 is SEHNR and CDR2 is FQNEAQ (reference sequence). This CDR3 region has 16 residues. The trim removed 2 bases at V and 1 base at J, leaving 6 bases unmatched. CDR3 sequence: CASSLSGGGGTDTQYF. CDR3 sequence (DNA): TGTGCCAGCAGCTTATCGGGGGGAGGCGGCACAGATACGCAGTATTTT.

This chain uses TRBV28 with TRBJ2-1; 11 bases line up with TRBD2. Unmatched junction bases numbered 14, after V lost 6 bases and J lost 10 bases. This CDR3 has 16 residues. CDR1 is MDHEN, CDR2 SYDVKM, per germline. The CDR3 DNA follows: TGTGCCAGCAGCCCTCAGATAGCGGGGGGGCCGCACGAGCAGTTCTTC. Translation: CASSPQIAGGPHEQFF.

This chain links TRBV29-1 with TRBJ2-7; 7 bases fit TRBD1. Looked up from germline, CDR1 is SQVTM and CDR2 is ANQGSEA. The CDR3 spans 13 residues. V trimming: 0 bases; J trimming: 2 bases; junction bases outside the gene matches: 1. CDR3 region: CSVEEDRTYEQYF. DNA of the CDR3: TGCAGCGTTGAAGAGGACAGGACCTACGAGCAGTACTTC.

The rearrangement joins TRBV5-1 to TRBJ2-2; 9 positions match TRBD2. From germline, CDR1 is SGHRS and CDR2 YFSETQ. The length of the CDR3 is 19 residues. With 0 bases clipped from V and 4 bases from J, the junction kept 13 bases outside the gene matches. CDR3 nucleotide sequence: TGCGCCAGCAGCTTGGTTCGGCGTCGGCGGGGGGGCTCCACCGGGGAGCTGTTTTTT. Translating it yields CASSLVRRRRGGSTGELFF.

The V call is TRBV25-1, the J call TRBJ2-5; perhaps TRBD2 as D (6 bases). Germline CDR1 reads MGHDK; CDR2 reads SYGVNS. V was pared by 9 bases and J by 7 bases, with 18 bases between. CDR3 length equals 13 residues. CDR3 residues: CASRSGTGVTQYF. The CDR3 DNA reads TGTGCCAGTCGATCCGGGACTGGGGTGACCCAGTACTTC.

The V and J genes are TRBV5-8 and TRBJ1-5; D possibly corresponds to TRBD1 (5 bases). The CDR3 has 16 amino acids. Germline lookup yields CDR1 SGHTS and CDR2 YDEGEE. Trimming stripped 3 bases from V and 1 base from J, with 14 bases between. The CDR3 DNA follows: TGTGCCAGCAGCTACCCAGGGCTTCAGAGCAATCAGCCCCAGCATTTT. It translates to CASSYPGLQSNQPQHF.

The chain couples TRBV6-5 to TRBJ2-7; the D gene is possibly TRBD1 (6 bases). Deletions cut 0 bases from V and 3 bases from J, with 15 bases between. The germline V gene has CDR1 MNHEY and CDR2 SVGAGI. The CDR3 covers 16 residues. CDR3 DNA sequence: TGTGCCAGCAGTTACTCGAAGGGGGTATTGGGCTACGAGCAGTACTTC. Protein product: CASSYSKGVLGYEQYF.

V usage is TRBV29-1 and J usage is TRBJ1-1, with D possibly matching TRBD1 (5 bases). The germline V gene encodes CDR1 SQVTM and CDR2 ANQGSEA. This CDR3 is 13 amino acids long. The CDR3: CSGQPMGNTEAFF. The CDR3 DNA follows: TGCAGTGGACAACCCATGGGGAACACTGAAGCTTTCTTT.